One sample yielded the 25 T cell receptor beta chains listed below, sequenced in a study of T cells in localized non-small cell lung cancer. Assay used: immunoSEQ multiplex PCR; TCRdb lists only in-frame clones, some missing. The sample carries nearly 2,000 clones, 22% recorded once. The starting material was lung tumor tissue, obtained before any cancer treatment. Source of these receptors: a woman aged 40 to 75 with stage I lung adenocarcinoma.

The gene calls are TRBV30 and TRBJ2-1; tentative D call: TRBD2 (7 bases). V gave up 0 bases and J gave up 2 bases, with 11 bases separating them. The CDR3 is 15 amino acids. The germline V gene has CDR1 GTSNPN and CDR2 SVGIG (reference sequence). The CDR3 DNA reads TGTGCCTGGAGTGTGACGGGGGGCCCCTACAATGAGCAGTTCTTC. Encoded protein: CAWSVTGGPYNEQFF.

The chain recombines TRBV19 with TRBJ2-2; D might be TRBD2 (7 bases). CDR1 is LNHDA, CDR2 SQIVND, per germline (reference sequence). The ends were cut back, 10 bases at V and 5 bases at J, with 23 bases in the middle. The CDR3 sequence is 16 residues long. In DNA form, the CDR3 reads TGTGCCAAGGGAGGGGGTACTGAAGGGAATACCGGGGAGCTGTTTTTT. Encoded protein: CAKGGGTEGNTGELFF. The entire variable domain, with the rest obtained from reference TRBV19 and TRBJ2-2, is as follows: DGGITQSPKYLFRKEGQNVTLSCEQNLNHDAMYWYRQDPGQGLRLIYYSQIVNDFQKGDIAEGYSVSREKKESFPLTVTSAQKNPTAFYLCAKGGGTEGNTGELFFGEGSRLTVL.

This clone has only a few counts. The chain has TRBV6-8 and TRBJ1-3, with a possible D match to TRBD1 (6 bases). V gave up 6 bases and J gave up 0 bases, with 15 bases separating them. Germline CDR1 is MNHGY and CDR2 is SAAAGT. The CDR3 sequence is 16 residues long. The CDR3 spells CASSPGQGSSGNTIYF. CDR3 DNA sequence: TGTGCCAGCAGCCCCGGGCAGGGGAGCTCTGGAAACACCATATATTTT.

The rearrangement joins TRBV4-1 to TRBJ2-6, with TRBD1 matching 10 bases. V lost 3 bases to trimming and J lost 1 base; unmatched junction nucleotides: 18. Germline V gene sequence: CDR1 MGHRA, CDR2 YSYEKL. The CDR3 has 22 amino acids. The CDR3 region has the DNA TGCGCCAGCAGCCAGGGGAATCGATGGACAGGGGGAAGCTATTCTGGGGCCAACGTCCTGACTTTC. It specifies CASSQGNRWTGGSYSGANVLTF.

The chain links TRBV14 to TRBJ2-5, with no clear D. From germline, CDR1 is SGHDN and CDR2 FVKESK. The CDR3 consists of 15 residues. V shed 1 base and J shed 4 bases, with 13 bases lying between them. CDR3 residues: CASSQGPGVVETQYF. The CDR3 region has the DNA TGTGCCAGCAGCCAAGGGCCAGGAGTCGTAGAGACCCAGTACTTC.

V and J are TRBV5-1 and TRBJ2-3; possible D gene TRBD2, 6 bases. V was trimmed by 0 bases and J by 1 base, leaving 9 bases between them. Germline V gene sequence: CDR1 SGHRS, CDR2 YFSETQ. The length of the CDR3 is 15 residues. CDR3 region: CASSLVSGGTDTQYF. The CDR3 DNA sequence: TGCGCCAGCAGCTTGGTTAGCGGAGGCACAGATACGCAGTATTTT.

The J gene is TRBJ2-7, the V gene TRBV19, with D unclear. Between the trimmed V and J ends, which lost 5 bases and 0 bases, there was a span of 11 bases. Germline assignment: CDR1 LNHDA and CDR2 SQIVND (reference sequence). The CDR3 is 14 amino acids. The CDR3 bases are TGTGCCAGTAGTCGGCAGGAGACCTCCTACGAGCAGTACTTC. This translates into CASSRQETSYEQYF. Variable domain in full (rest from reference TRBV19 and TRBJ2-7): DGGITQSPKYLFRKEGQNVTLSCEQNLNHDAMYWYRQDPGQGLRLIYYSQIVNDFQKGDIAEGYSVSREKKESFPLTVTSAQKNPTAFYLCASSRQETSYEQYFGPGTRLTVT.

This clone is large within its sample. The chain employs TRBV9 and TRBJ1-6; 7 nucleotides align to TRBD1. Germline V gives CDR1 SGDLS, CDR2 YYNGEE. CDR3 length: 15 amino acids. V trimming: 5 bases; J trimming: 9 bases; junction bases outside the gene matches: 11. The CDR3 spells CASSDRTGAISPLHF. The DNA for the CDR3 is TGTGCCAGCAGTGATCGAACAGGGGCGATTTCACCCCTCCACTTT.

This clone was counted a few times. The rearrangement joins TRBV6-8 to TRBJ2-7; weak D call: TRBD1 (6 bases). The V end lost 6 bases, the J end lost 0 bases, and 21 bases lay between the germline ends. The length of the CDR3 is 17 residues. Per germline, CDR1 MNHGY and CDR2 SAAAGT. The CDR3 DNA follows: TGTGCCAGCAGCAATGAACAACAGGGTTATTACTCCTACGAGCAGTACTTC. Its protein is CASSNEQQGYYSYEQYF.

CDR3 DNA sequence: TGTGCTAGTGGTTTTGGACAGGCTACTGGGGAAAAACTGTTTTTT. Translating gives CASGFGQATGEKLFF. The chain joins TRBV12-5 to TRBJ1-4; 7 bases line up with TRBD1. Germline V gene lookup returns CDR1 LGHNT and CDR2 FRNRAP. The CDR3 runs to 15 residues. V lost 3 bases and J lost 8; bases outside the gene matches: 9.

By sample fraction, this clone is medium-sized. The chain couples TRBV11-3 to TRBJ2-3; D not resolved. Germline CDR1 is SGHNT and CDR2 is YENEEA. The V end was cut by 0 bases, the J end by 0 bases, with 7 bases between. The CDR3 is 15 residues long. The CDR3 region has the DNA TGTGCCAGCAGCTTAGACCTGGCTAGCACAGATACGCAGTATTTT. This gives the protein CASSLDLASTDTQYF. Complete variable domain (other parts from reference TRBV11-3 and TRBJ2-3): EAGVVQSPRYKIIEKKQPVAFWCNPISGHNTLYWYLQNLGQGPELLIRYENEEAVDDSQLPKDRFSAERLKGVDSTLKIQPAELGDSAVYLCASSLDLASTDTQYFGPGTRLTVL.

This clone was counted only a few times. The CDR3 DNA reads TGCGCCAGCAGCCATGGACAGCCAAACACTGAAGCTTTCTTT. This translates into CASSHGQPNTEAFF. The rearrangement joins TRBV4-1 to TRBJ1-1, with a possible D match to TRBD1 (6 bases). Trimming removed 3 bases at V and 2 bases at J, with 10 bases between. Germline CDR1 is MGHRA and CDR2 is YSYEKL. The CDR3 is made up of 14 amino acids.

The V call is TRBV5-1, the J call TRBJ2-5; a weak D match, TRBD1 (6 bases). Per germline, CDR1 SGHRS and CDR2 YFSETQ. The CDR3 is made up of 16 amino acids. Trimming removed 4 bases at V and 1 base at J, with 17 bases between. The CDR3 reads CASSPTQGSAQETQYF. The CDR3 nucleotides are TGCGCCAGCAGCCCTACTCAGGGGAGCGCCCAAGAGACCCAGTACTTC. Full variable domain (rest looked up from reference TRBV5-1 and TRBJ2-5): KAGVTQTPRYLIKTRGQQVTLSCSPISGHRSVSWYQQTPGQGLQFLFEYFSETQRNKGNFPGRFSGRQFSNSRSEMNVSTLELGDSALYLCASSPTQGSAQETQYFGPGTRLLVL.

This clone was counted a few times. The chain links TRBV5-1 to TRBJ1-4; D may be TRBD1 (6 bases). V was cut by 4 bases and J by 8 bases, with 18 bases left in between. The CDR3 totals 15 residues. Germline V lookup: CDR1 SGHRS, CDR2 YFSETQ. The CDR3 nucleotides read TGCGCCAGCAGCCTGGGCTGGGGGCGCGACGAAAAACTGTTTTTT. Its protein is CASSLGWGRDEKLFF. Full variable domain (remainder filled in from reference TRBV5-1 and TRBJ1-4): KAGVTQTPRYLIKTRGQQVTLSCSPISGHRSVSWYQQTPGQGLQFLFEYFSETQRNKGNFPGRFSGRQFSNSRSEMNVSTLELGDSALYLCASSLGWGRDEKLFFGSGTQLSVL.

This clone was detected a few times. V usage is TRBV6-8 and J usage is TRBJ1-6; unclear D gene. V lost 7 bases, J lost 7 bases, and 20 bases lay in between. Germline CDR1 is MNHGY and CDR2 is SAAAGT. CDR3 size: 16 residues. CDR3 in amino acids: CASKSAVGPWNSPLHF. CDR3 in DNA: TGTGCCAGCAAGAGTGCGGTAGGACCCTGGAATTCACCCCTCCACTTT.

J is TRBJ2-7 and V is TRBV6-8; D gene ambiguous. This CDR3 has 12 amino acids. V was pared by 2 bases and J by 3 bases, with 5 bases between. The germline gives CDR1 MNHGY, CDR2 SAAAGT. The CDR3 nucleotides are TGTGCCAGCAGTTACGAGGTCTACGAGCAGTACTTC. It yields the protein CASSYEVYEQYF.

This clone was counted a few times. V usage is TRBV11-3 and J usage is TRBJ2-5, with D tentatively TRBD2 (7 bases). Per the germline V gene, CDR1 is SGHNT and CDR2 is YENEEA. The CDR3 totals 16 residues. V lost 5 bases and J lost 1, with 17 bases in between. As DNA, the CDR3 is TGTGCCAGCAGCCTTAGTGGTGGGGGGGCCCAAGAGACCCAGTACTTC. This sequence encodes CASSLSGGGAQETQYF.

The CDR3 here is CASSLYETGGNEQYF. The CDR3, as DNA: TGTGCCAGCAGCTTATACGAGACAGGGGGGAACGAGCAGTACTTC. V gene TRBV11-3 combines with J gene TRBJ2-7; 9 nucleotides match TRBD1. The length of the CDR3 is 15 residues. V shed 2 bases and J 5 bases; nucleotides not matched to a gene: 7. Germline assignment: CDR1 SGHNT and CDR2 YENEEA.

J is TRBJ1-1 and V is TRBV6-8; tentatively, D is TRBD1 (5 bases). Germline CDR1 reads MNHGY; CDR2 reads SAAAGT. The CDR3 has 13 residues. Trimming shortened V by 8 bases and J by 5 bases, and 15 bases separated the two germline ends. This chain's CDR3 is CASRSRDATEAFF. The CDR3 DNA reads TGTGCCAGCCGAAGCCGGGACGCTACTGAAGCTTTCTTT.

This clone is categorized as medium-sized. CDR3 sequence reads: CASSLKGGNYEQYF. CDR3 bases: TGTGCCAGCAGCTTAAAAGGCGGGAACTACGAGCAGTACTTC. V and J are TRBV11-3 and TRBJ2-7, with a weak D call TRBD2 (6 bases). Trimming took 2 bases from V and 3 from J, leaving 11 bases between them. Per germline, CDR1 SGHNT and CDR2 YENEEA. The CDR3 consists of 14 residues.

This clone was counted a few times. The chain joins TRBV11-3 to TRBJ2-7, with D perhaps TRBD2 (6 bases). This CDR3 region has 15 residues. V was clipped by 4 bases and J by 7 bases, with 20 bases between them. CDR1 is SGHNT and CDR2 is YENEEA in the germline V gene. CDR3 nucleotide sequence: TGTGCCAGCAGCTCCCATAACTCGGGGGAGCAAGAGCAGTACTTC. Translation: CASSSHNSGEQEQYF.

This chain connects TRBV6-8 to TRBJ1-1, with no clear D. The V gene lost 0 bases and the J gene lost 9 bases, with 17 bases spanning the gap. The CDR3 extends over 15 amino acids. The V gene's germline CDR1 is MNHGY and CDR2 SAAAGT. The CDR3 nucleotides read TGTGCCAGCAGTTACTCATATCAGGACCCGACGAAAGCTTTCTTT. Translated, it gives CASSYSYQDPTKAFF.

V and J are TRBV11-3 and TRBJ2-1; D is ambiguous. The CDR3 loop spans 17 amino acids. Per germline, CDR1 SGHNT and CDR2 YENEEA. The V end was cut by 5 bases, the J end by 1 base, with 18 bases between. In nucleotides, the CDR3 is TGTGCCAGCAGCGGTTATGGGCAAGAAGGGTCCTACAATGAGCAGTTCTTC. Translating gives CASSGYGQEGSYNEQFF.

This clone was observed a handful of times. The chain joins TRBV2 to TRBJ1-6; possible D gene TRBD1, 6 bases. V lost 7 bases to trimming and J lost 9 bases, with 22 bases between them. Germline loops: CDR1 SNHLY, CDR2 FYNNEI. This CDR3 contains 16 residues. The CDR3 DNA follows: TGTGCCAGCATTAAAAACGGGGGCGGTAGGTCTTCACCCCTCCACTTT. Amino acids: CASIKNGGGRSSPLHF.

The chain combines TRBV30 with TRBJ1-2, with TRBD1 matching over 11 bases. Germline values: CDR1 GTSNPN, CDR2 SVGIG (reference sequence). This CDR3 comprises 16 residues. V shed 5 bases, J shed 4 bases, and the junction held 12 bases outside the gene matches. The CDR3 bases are TGTGCCTGGGTCCGCCTTACCGGGACAGGGGGCTATGGCTACACCTTC. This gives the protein CAWVRLTGTGGYGYTF.